This T cell receptor (beta chain) was sequenced in a study of T cells in women clearing cervical HPV infection (dated by TCRdb to 2016 to 2018). With respect to the entire study: Cases were 20 to 25 women with histologically confirmed HPV16-related CIN3 or worse, including a couple of invasive cancers. This exploratory proof-of-principle case-control study, nested within the Guanacaste HPV Natural History Study in Costa Rica, compared TCR repertoires among women with different cervical HPV16 outcomes. A median age of around 35 years was observed in cases versus 38 to 45 in controls, and no significant differences in baseline characteristics were found. Cases were matched to controls by age within five years and by the year the sample was collected. For cases, the median interval between lesion detection and blood sampling was over 130 days, with an interquartile range of about 85 to 220 days. In the parent cohort, some 9,900 women aged 18 or older were enrolled in Guanacaste, Costa Rica, during about 1993 to 1994 and then followed for approximately seven years. Blood from cases was collected at the visit at which the lesion was first identified, whereas blood from controls was collected once infection was no longer detected. The controls were about 26 women whose single incident HPV16 infection cleared within 12 months with no development of precancer or cancer. As quality controls, five blinded duplicates were added to each group, bringing the total to roughly 60 samples made up of about 50 participants and approximately ten replicates. Since HLA typing was available for only a few women, HLA type could not be ruled out as a confounder. What the authors observed across the whole study: Cases had lower TRBV6-7 relative abundance than controls (about 0.1% versus 0.15%; Bonferroni P = 0.0008). T-cell numbers per sample were unknown, so richness differences could reflect varying T-cell content rather than repertoire biology. Cases were distinguished from controls with an estimated AUC of 0.65 to 0.85 by random forest classifiers combining richness and V gene abundances. Because of the cross-sectional design, the study could not determine whether the associations came before infection or resulted from infection, and neither effector/memory subsets nor HPV-specific T cells were isolated. Significantly higher TCR repertoire richness was observed in CIN3+ cases than in controls across sequencing depths, whereas no difference in evenness was found.

Every participant had a single incident cervical HPV16 infection, and women with prevalent HPV16 infections were excluded. Cervical HPV DNA was detected by MY09/MY11 PCR and genotyped by dot-blot hybridization. About 15 mL of heparinized blood were centrifuged, and the buffy coat was aliquoted, frozen at -30°C, then stored at -80°C. QIAGEN kits were used to extract genomic DNA from buffy coat specimens. Its CDR3 holds 15 amino acids, cysteine through phenylalanine. The 36 bases shown cover part of the CDR3, and their frame starts at base 1. The germline V gene (reference sequence) yields LNHDA for CDR1 and SQIVND for CDR2. A remark on this clone: The antigen it binds to is not known. The read finishes 3 residues shy of the CDR3 end, and the germline J gene is used to complete it.

TCR beta CDR3 regions were amplified by multiplex PCR using the immunoSEQ assay from an average of around 1,200 ng genomic DNA per sample. To correct primer bias, the assay used a complete synthetic TCR repertoire to set an amplification baseline. The amplicons were sequenced using the Illumina platform. For the original study's pipeline: Sequence errors were corrected by clustering with frequency ratios and a modified nearest-neighbor algorithm, and the sequences were then analyzed in the immunoSEQ Analyzer using IMGT gene definitions. TCR richness and evenness were averaged over 20 rarefaction repeats at each rarefaction depth, excluding samples with fewer sequences than the depth. Relative abundances of V, D and J genes were compared between groups using Wilcoxon rank sum tests, with FDR correction applied. Blinded duplicates gave an intraclass correlation of more than 90% for TCR richness and an average of roughly 76% across 70 or so gene segments. TCRdb limited this immuneACCESS table to in-frame rearrangements with V and J called. A share of clones is missing; checked studies link under half to unresolved V genes, and the rest is unexplained. The V and J calls and clone size come from that table; D and trimming were worked out from the DNA. This sample's clone table shows tens of thousands of clones. The ten largest account for 0.95% to 1.5% of the sample.

Rearrangement joined TRBV19 to TRBJ2-4, and TRBD2 may be the D gene, going by 7 matching bases. Sequenced sample: blood buffy coat. The sequence was collected from a woman between 18 and 75 years old with a cervical HPV16 infection that either progressed to CIN3+ or cleared (not recorded which). The encoded CDR3 is CASSISGAGDYGQYF. CDR3 bases read: TGTGCCAGTAGTATTTCGGGGGCCGGGGACTATGGT. Outside the CDR3, residues come from the reference TRBV19 and TRBJ2-4 proteins, so the full variable domain is: DGGITQSPKYLFRKEGQNVTLSCEQNLNHDAMYWYRQDPGQGLRLIYYSQIVNDFQKGDIAEGYSVSREKKESFPLTVTSAQKNPTAFYLCASSISGAGDYGQYFGAGTRLSVL.